The TCR beta chain under discussion was sequenced for a study of T-cell reconstitution after alpha-beta-depleted transplantation in children. The CDR3 is made up of 13 amino acids. Germline CDR1 and CDR2: SGHRS and YFSETQ. Unique molecular identifiers featured in how the TCRbeta library was prepared. One entry per CDR3 protein, called by TCRdb with MiXCR from the PCR reads. Found here are approximately 340,000 distinct CDR3 sequences, under 13% of them singletons; the top ten hold more than 2%. With regard to this clonotype: A much bigger clone sits one base away, suggesting this may be a read error.

This clonotype was sampled from a human donor who donated a stem cell graft to a child with acute lymphoblastic leukemia. This sequence joins TRBV5-1 and TRBJ1-1; the D is unclear. Sequencing was performed on PBMCs from the stem cell graft donor, taken from the stem cell graft. The DNA of the CDR3 is TGCGCCAGCAGCTTCGGGAGGAACACTGACGCTTTCTTT. Encoded protein: CASSFGRNTDAFF.